Following are 29 T cell receptor beta chains from one sample sequenced in a study of blood T cell repertoires in COVID-19. Profiled with immunoSEQ multiplex PCR; TCRdb holds only in-frame clones, not every one. The table lists 40,000 to 45,000 clones, approximately 90% of them singletons. The sequenced sample was peripheral blood. The receptor source for this set is a human donor in a cohort sampled during active COVID-19.

CDR3 sequence: CASSIVSGNYGYTF. The CDR3 coding sequence is TGTGCCAGTAGTATTGTTTCAGGGAACTATGGCTACACCTTC. V gene TRBV19 combines with J gene TRBJ1-2; TRBD1 is a possible D gene (5 bases). The CDR3 loop spans 14 amino acids. Germline assignment: CDR1 LNHDA and CDR2 SQIVND (reference sequence). V gave up 3 bases and J gave up 2 bases, with 10 bases separating them. The whole variable domain, filled in from reference TRBV19 and TRBJ1-2, reads DGGITQSPKYLFRKEGQNVTLSCEQNLNHDAMYWYRQDPGQGLRLIYYSQIVNDFQKGDIAEGYSVSREKKESFPLTVTSAQKNPTAFYLCASSIVSGNYGYTFGSGTRLTVV.

This clone was detected once. The chain uses TRBV5-1 and TRBJ2-1, with D perhaps TRBD1 (6 bases). Germline V gene lookup returns CDR1 SGHRS and CDR2 YFSETQ. This CDR3 is 16 amino acids long. V lost 0 bases, J lost 2 bases, and 12 bases lay in between. CDR3 amino acids: CASSLVLSGAYNEQFF. The DNA of the CDR3 is TGCGCCAGCAGCTTGGTTTTGTCAGGGGCCTACAATGAGCAGTTCTTC.

The gene calls are TRBV6-5 and TRBJ1-6; TRBD1 might be the D (5 bases). There are 13 residues in the CDR3. Germline V CDR1 and CDR2: MNHEY, SVGAGI. The V and J ends lost 2 bases and 10 bases respectively, with 9 bases between them. The CDR3 nucleotides read TGTGCCAGCAGTTACCAGGGAGGATCACCCCTCCACTTT. It is translated as CASSYQGGSPLHF.

The chain has TRBV5-5 and TRBJ2-2; 10 bases are shared with TRBD1. The CDR3 has 16 amino acids. V was pared by 4 bases and J by 5 bases, with 8 bases of the junction left unmatched. The germline V gene encodes CDR1 SGHKS and CDR2 YYEKEE (reference sequence). Written as DNA, the CDR3 is TGTGCCAGCAGCCCAGACAGGGGGCTGGCGACCGGGGAGCTGTTTTTT. This sequence encodes CASSPDRGLATGELFF.

This chain connects TRBV18 to TRBJ2-1; 7 nucleotides line up with TRBD2. CDR1 and CDR2 from the germline V gene are KGHSH and LQKENI. The CDR3 length is 14 residues. Germline trimming cut 2 bases from V and 4 bases from J; bases unmatched to any gene: 2. CDR3: CASSPDSGYNEQFF. The CDR3 DNA is TGTGCCAGCTCACCAGATAGCGGGTACAATGAGCAGTTCTTC.

V and J are TRBV13 and TRBJ2-1, with 7 positions matching TRBD2. This CDR3 is built from 16 residues. CDR1 is PRHDT, CDR2 FYEKMQ, per germline (reference sequence). The V gene end was trimmed by 2 bases and the J gene end by 5 bases; junction bases not matched to a gene: 9. Here the CDR3 DNA reads TGTGCCAGCAGCTTATTTGAGGGAGGGCTCAACAATGAGCAGTTCTTC. This encodes CASSLFEGGLNNEQFF.

This clone was detected once. The V gene is TRBV5-6, the J gene TRBJ1-6; D gene uncertain. V shed 4 bases and J shed 2 bases, with 10 bases lying between them. The CDR3 sequence is 15 residues long. The V gene's germline CDR1 is SGHDT and CDR2 YYEEEE. CDR3 loop: CASSLQNTYNSPLHF. CDR3 DNA sequence: TGTGCCAGCAGCCTCCAGAACACCTATAATTCACCCCTCCACTTT.

V is TRBV7-2 and J is TRBJ2-7; unclear D gene. Germline CDR1 and CDR2: SGHTA and FQGNSA. With 6 bases removed from V and 0 bases from J, the gap between germline ends came to 9 bases. This CDR3 is built from 13 residues. In DNA, the CDR3 is TGTGCCAGCAGTCTACCTGTCTCCTACGAGCAGTACTTC. As protein: CASSLPVSYEQYF. The entire variable domain, with the rest obtained from reference TRBV7-2 and TRBJ2-7, is as follows: GAGVSQSPSNKVTEKGKDVELRCDPISGHTALYWYRQSLGQGLEFLIYFQGNSAPDKSGLPSDRFSAERTGGSVSTLTIQRTQQEDSAVYLCASSLPVSYEQYFGPGTRLTVT.

V is TRBV5-1 and J is TRBJ2-7; D might be TRBD1 (5 bases). V was shortened by 7 bases and J by 0 bases, with 14 bases between the two germline ends. Looked up from germline, CDR1 is SGHRS and CDR2 is YFSETQ. This CDR3 has 14 residues. The CDR3 loop is CASSLIDSSYEQYF. As DNA, the CDR3 is TGCGCCAGCTCTCTTATAGACAGCTCCTACGAGCAGTACTTC.

The V and J genes are TRBV7-2 and TRBJ2-7; tentative D call: TRBD1 (6 bases). CDR3 length: 16 amino acids. V lost 1 base and J lost 3, with 16 bases in between. In germline, CDR1 is SGHTA, CDR2 FQGNSA. CDR3 protein: CASSLESGVPFYEQYF. The CDR3 bases are TGTGCCAGCAGCTTAGAATCAGGGGTACCATTCTACGAGCAGTACTTC.

This CDR3 is CASSVDGLAGGYNEQFF. CDR3 nucleotides: TGTGCCAGCAGCGTAGACGGACTAGCGGGGGGTTACAATGAGCAGTTCTTC. V and J are TRBV9 and TRBJ2-1; TRBD2 matches 14 bases. Trimming cost V 0 bases and J 4 bases; bases outside gene matches: 3. This CDR3 has 17 residues. Germline V lookup: CDR1 SGDLS, CDR2 YYNGEE.

This clone appeared a single time. CDR3 amino acids: CASSPPHGSRGYTF. DNA of the CDR3: TGTGCCAGTAGTCCGCCTCATGGCTCTAGGGGCTACACCTTC. The rearrangement uses TRBV19 and TRBJ1-2; D gene unclear. V lost 5 bases and J lost 8, with 18 bases in between. The CDR3 length is 14 residues. Germline values: CDR1 LNHDA, CDR2 SQIVND (reference sequence).

The rearrangement joins TRBV28 to TRBJ1-2; D is ambiguous. V lost 6 bases, J lost 0 bases, and 8 bases lay in between. The CDR3 runs to 13 residues. Germline-derived CDR1 and CDR2 are MDHEN and SYDVKM. The CDR3 sequence is CASRRDANYGYTF. As DNA, the CDR3 is TGTGCCAGCAGACGAGATGCTAACTATGGCTACACCTTC.

The CDR3: CASSQVAVSSTDTQYF. In DNA form, the CDR3 reads TGCGCCAGCAGCCAAGTGGCAGTCAGTAGCACAGATACGCAGTATTTT. The chain has TRBV4-1 and TRBJ2-3; D is uncertain. Germline CDR1 and CDR2: MGHRA and YSYEKL. Trimming shortened V by 1 base and J by 0 bases, and 11 bases separated the two germline ends. This CDR3 is built from 16 residues.

The V and J genes are TRBV3-1 (or the pseudogene TRBV3-2) and TRBJ2-5; 15 bases agree with TRBD2. CDR3 length: 18 residues. CDR1 and CDR2 from the germline V gene are LGHDT and YNNKEL (reference sequence). V shed 3 bases and J 3 bases; nucleotides not matched to a gene: 8. This CDR3 is CASSQGLAGGSLEETQYF. The CDR3 nucleotides are TGTGCCAGCAGCCAGGGACTAGCGGGGGGATCGCTGGAAGAGACCCAGTACTTC.

The chain has TRBV4-2 and TRBJ2-1, with 13 bases that match TRBD2. CDR1 and CDR2 from the germline V gene are LGHNA and YNFKEQ. The CDR3 consists of 18 residues. Germline trimming cut 1 base from V and 3 bases from J; bases unmatched to any gene: 6. The CDR3 DNA reads as TGTGCCAGCAGCCAAGTCGGGACTAGCGGGACCCACTACAATGAGCAGTTCTTC. Residues: CASSQVGTSGTHYNEQFF.

The chain is built from TRBV14 and TRBJ2-3; possible D gene TRBD2, 6 bases. CDR1 SGHDN and CDR2 FVKESK come from the germline V gene. The CDR3 totals 15 residues. The V end lost 4 bases, the J end lost 3 bases, and 14 bases lay between the germline ends. The CDR3 DNA sequence: TGTGCCAGCAGCCGTAGAGTGGGGGGTACAGATACGCAGTATTTT. It specifies CASSRRVGGTDTQYF.

The rearrangement links TRBV24-1 to TRBJ2-2; the match to TRBD1 covers 7 bases. Germline V gene data show CDR1 as KGHDR and CDR2 as SFDVKD. J was trimmed by 1 base and V by 7 bases; bases with no gene match: 2. CDR3 length equals 14 residues. CDR3 nucleotides: TGTGCCACCAGGGGACAGCTGAACACCGGGGAGCTGTTTTTT. This sequence encodes CATRGQLNTGELFF.

This clone was observed a single time. The J gene is TRBJ1-4, the V gene TRBV7-9; D is ambiguous. Trimming stripped 7 bases from V and 5 bases from J, with 17 bases between. Germline V gives CDR1 SEHNR, CDR2 FQNEAQ (reference sequence). This CDR3 is built from 15 residues. CDR3 DNA: TGTGCCAGCACCCTATCACTCGGAGGGAATGAAAAACTGTTTTTT. Its protein product is CASTLSLGGNEKLFF.

The chain recombines TRBV6-5 with TRBJ1-5; D possibly corresponds to TRBD1 (6 bases). The germline V and J ends were trimmed by 6 bases and 5 bases, with 17 bases remaining between them. This CDR3 has 15 residues. Germline loops: CDR1 MNHEY, CDR2 SVGAGI. The CDR3 reads CASSLTGGADQPQHF. The CDR3 DNA is TGTGCCAGCAGCTTAACGGGGGGGGCGGATCAGCCCCAGCATTTT.

The V and J genes are TRBV10-3 and TRBJ2-2; D ambiguous. The CDR3 is made up of 14 amino acids. Trimming took 4 bases from V and 2 from J, leaving 8 bases between them. The germline V gene has CDR1 ENHRY and CDR2 SYGVKD. The CDR3 sequence is CAISASGNTGELFF. CDR3 nucleotide sequence: TGTGCCATCAGTGCGTCCGGTAACACCGGGGAGCTGTTTTTT.

This clone was seen only once. The gene calls are TRBV7-9 and TRBJ2-1; D might be TRBD1 (6 bases). The CDR3 contains 14 residues. Germline values: CDR1 SEHNR, CDR2 FQNEAQ (reference sequence). The CDR3 sequence is CANGLAGAYNEQFF. The CDR3 DNA follows: TGTGCTAATGGGCTCGCAGGGGCCTACAATGAGCAGTTCTTC.

The J gene is TRBJ2-5, the V gene TRBV27; 9 bases fit TRBD1. Trimming took 6 bases from V and 4 from J; bases not matched to a gene: 6. The CDR3 contains 14 residues. Germline V CDR1 and CDR2: MNHEY, SMNVEV (reference sequence). This CDR3 is CASRPGQGRETQYF. Written as DNA, the CDR3 is TGTGCCAGCAGGCCGGGACAGGGCCGAGAGACCCAGTACTTC.

This sequence joins TRBV25-1 and TRBJ2-1; 11 bases fit TRBD1. This CDR3 is built from 15 residues. V shed 3 bases and J 6 bases; nucleotides not matched to a gene: 4. The V gene's germline CDR1 is MGHDK and CDR2 SYGVNS. The CDR3, as DNA: TGTGCCAGCAGTGATGGTGGGACAGGGGGCAATGAGCAGTTCTTC. Its translation: CASSDGGTGGNEQFF. The full variable domain, rest sourced from reference TRBV25-1 and TRBJ2-1, is EADIYQTPRYLVIGTGKKITLECSQTMGHDKMYWYQQDPGMELHLIHYSYGVNSTEKGDLSSESTVSRIRTEHFPLTLESARPSHTSQYLCASSDGGTGGNEQFFGPGTRLTVL.

The V call is TRBV15, the J call TRBJ2-5; TRBD2 aligns across 10 bases. The CDR3 runs 16 residues. V was clipped by 0 bases and J by 5 bases; unmatched bases: 6. Germline V gene sequence: CDR1 LNHNV, CDR2 YYDKDF (reference sequence). The CDR3 sequence is CATSRDNLAGVETQYF. For the CDR3, the DNA is TGTGCCACCAGCAGAGATAACCTAGCGGGAGTTGAGACCCAGTACTTC.

The rearrangement uses TRBV6-5 and TRBJ2-3; 7 bases align to TRBD2. Trimming at V came to 2 bases and at J to 0 bases, leaving 2 bases not matched to a gene. CDR1 and CDR2 (germline): MNHEY, SVGAGI. This CDR3 is 15 amino acids long. CDR3 DNA: TGTGCCAGCAGTTACGGAGCGGGAAGCACAGATACGCAGTATTTT. Its translation is CASSYGAGSTDTQYF.

The V gene is TRBV3-1 (or the pseudogene TRBV3-2), the J gene TRBJ2-1, with D maybe TRBD1 (6 bases). From germline, CDR1 is LGHDT and CDR2 YNNKEL (reference sequence). V was shortened by 0 bases and J by 13 bases, with 22 bases between the two germline ends. The CDR3 loop spans 16 amino acids. CDR3 sequence: CASSQDGRGSRVIQFF. DNA for the CDR3: TGTGCCAGCAGCCAAGATGGCAGGGGCTCTAGGGTGATACAGTTCTTC.

J is TRBJ1-2 and V is TRBV28; the match to TRBD1 covers 7 bases. This CDR3 spans 13 amino acids. The V gene's germline CDR1 is MDHEN and CDR2 SYDVKM. Trimming took 3 bases from V and 6 from J; bases not matched to a gene: 4. CDR3 sequence reads: CASSFTGTDGYTF. Here the CDR3 DNA reads TGTGCCAGCAGTTTTACGGGGACAGATGGCTACACCTTC.

V is TRBV4-3 and J is TRBJ1-5; a weak D match, TRBD1 (5 bases). Germline CDR1 and CDR2: LGHNA and YSLEER. The CDR3 consists of 18 residues. V was clipped by 1 base and J by 0 bases, with 16 bases between them. The CDR3 DNA reads as TGCGCCAGCAGCCAAGCGGGGGGTGGCGGGCATAGCAATCAGCCCCAGCATTTT. This encodes CASSQAGGGGHSNQPQHF.